The clone carrying this TCR beta chain was counted many times. What it binds is unknown. The CDR3 runs 15 residues. The V end lost 3 bases, the J end lost 7 bases, and 16 bases lay between the germline ends. Per germline, CDR1 MNHEY and CDR2 SMNVEV (reference sequence). The source of the sample is a study of regulatory T cells in long-lasting Graves disease. Study overall: Newly diagnosed Graves' patients had taken antithyroid drugs under 3 months.

Library construction for TCR beta used iRepertoire HTBI primers and Arm-PCR of CDR3 regions. TCRdb recomputed calls from the multiplex PCR reads with MiXCR, one row per CDR3 protein. This sample yields roughly 530,000 distinct CDR3 sequences, of which about 16% are seen a single time; roughly 25% belongs to the top ten. The sample's time point: newly diagnosed GD, antithyroid drugs for less than 3 months. There was RNA extracted from PBMCs, and the TCR library was made from it. EDTA tubes collected approximately 10 milliliters of peripheral blood. Study-level points and caveats: Lower TCR diversity characterized persistent Graves' patients relative to newly diagnosed patients. The number of shared public clonotypes was higher in persistent patients (about 2,700) than new patients (under 1,000).

The sample was also linked to a second study, of T cells in Graves' hyperthyroidism and ophthalmopathy.

The clonotype comes from a woman aged 40-60 years with Graves disease. The rearrangement joins TRBV27 to TRBJ2-1, with a weak D call TRBD2 (7 bases). This specimen was peripheral blood mononuclear cells (PBMCs), taken at new diagnosis, from a patient treated with antithyroid drugs. CDR3 in DNA: TGTGCCAGCAGTTTTTGGAGGGGGGGAGATAATGAGCAGTTCTTC. Its protein product is CASSFWRGGDNEQFF.